Given below is one T cell receptor (beta chain) in context. What it binds is not known. The sample originates from a study of graft-versus-host responses after intestinal transplantation. Study results and limitations: HvG clone declines early post-transplant were associated with peak circulating GvH levels.

TCRdb's copy holds only in-frame clones and misses some; the assay was immunoSEQ multiplex PCR. Of about 97,000 clones in the sample, 90% are singletons; the top ten hold about 16%. This CDR3 has 13 amino acids. V was shortened by 1 base and J by 3 bases, with 3 bases between the two germline ends. Germline V gene data show CDR1 as SGHDN and CDR2 as FVKESK. This sequence joins TRBV14 and TRBJ2-2; D remains unclear. Sequencing was performed on PBMCs, taken about 450 days after intestinal transplant. This TCR was recovered from a human patient who received an intestinal transplant, so some T cells may come from the graft donor. CDR3 residues: CASSQADTGELFF. CDR3 nucleotide sequence: TGTGCCAGCAGCCAAGCGGACACCGGGGAGCTGTTTTTT. Drawing the rest from reference TRBV14 and TRBJ2-2, the complete variable domain is EAGVTQFPSHSVIEKGQTVTLRCDPISGHDNLYWYRRVMGKEIKFLLHFVKESKQDESGMPNNRFLAERTGGTYSTLKVQPAELEDSGVYFCASSQADTGELFFGEGSRLTVL.